This entry features one T cell receptor beta chain sequence. Its antigen is undetermined. These data originate in a study of PD-1 blockade in classical Hodgkin lymphoma. Study-wide findings and caveats: Individuals initiating nivolumab under 1 year after ASCT were excluded. As was reported, newly diagnosed patients showed lower baseline TCR diversity than healthy donors did. For complete responders, baseline diversity was comparable to that of newly diagnosed patients.

Sequenced by immunoSEQ multiplex PCR; TCRdb stores in-frame clones only, minus some. The sample carries approximately 20,000 clones, 70% to 90% recorded once. CDR3 length: 16 residues. CDR1 is SGHVS and CDR2 is FQNEAQ in the germline V gene. The V gene lost 0 bases and the J gene lost 6 bases, with 12 bases spanning the gap. Time point: cycle 4 day 1 (C4D1), after 5 to 7 weeks of nivolumab. No patient escaped relapse after autologous stem cell transplantation, and brentuximab vedotin exposure varied. The material sequenced was peripheral blood mononuclear cells (PBMCs), taken before the fourth cycle of nivolumab. The chain combines TRBV7-8 with TRBJ1-6; no reliable D call. This clonotype originated in a human donor with classical Hodgkin lymphoma. CDR3: CASSLAFGPPNSPLHF. In DNA, the CDR3 is TGTGCCAGCAGCTTAGCGTTTGGACCGCCTAATTCACCCCTCCACTTT.